One sample yielded the 2 T cell receptor beta chains listed below, sequenced in a study of T cells in Graves' hyperthyroidism and ophthalmopathy. Amplification of TCR beta CDR3 regions used RNA as the template. An initial round of RT-PCR targeting the TCR CDR3 relied on the HTBI primer set. TCRdb processed the multiplex PCR reads anew with MiXCR; each CDR3 protein has one entry. The data show approximately 560,000 distinct CDR3 sequences, with 15% to 19% seen just once and approximately 7% held by the top ten. Material: blood. These receptors originate from a woman aged 25 to 39 with Graves' hyperthyroidism.

This clonotype was seen repeatedly, ten times or more. This chain joins TRBV20-1 and TRBJ2-5; a possible D gene is TRBD2 (6 bases). CDR1 DFQATT and CDR2 SNEGSKA come from the germline V gene (reference sequence). The CDR3 extends over 13 amino acids. The V gene lost 5 bases and the J gene lost 2 bases, with 12 bases spanning the gap. The CDR3 region is CSAPPAGQETQYF. As DNA, the CDR3 is TGCAGTGCTCCGCCTGCGGGACAAGAGACCCAGTACTTC.

V usage is TRBV3-1 and J usage is TRBJ2-1; 9 bases line up with TRBD2. V shed 0 bases and J 10 bases; nucleotides not matched to a gene: 13. This CDR3 has 17 residues. Germline V gene data show CDR1 as LGHDT and CDR2 as YNNKEL (reference sequence). The CDR3 DNA follows: TGTGCCAGCAGCCAAGATCTATACTCGGGGACTAGCAACGAGCAGTTCTTC. Protein sequence: CASSQDLYSGTSNEQFF.